The next 7 T cell receptor beta chains were all read from a single sample in a study of human T cells and chemical hapten exposure. Via MiXCR, TCRdb re-called the RACE reads, giving one row per CDR3 protein. The repertoire has under 300,000 distinct CDR3 sequences, just under 8% of them found once; the top ten carry less than 1.5%. Sample time point: pre-sensitization, week 0. Treatment denoted: therapeutic diphenylcyclopropenone sensitization with weekly scalp DPC. Specimen: whole blood, collected in connection with sensitization to the hapten diphenylcyclopropenone (DPC). The receptor set was obtained from a young man with alopecia areata. Some clones in this sample may be carry-over from other donors' samples.

This clonotype showed up just a few times. The chain uses TRBV20-1 and TRBJ1-5, with 8 bases aligning to TRBD1. The CDR3 consists of 15 residues. CDR1 is DFQATT, CDR2 SNEGSKA, per germline (reference sequence). Trimming removed 0 bases from V and 4 bases from J; junction bases left unmatched: 5. The CDR3 protein is CSARDPQGGNQPQHF. CDR3 DNA sequence: TGCAGTGCTAGAGACCCACAGGGGGGTAATCAGCCCCAGCATTTT.

This chain links TRBV4-3 with TRBJ2-7; D is perhaps TRBD1 (6 bases). The V end lost 3 bases, the J end lost 0 bases, and 6 bases lay between the germline ends. There are 13 residues in the CDR3. In germline, CDR1 is LGHNA, CDR2 YSLEER. The CDR3 sequence is CASSQGASYEQYV. CDR3 DNA: TGCGCCAGCAGCCAGGGGGCCTCCTACGAGCAGTACGTC.

This clonotype appeared a few times. This chain links TRBV7-8 with TRBJ2-2, with D uncertain. The length of the CDR3 is 13 residues. The V end lost 2 bases, the J end lost 9 bases, and 10 bases lay between the germline ends. The germline gives CDR1 SGHVS, CDR2 FQNEAQ. In DNA form, the CDR3 reads TGTGCCAGCAGCTTAACTGTCTCGCGGGAGCTGTTTTTT. Its translation is CASSLTVSRELFF. Drawing the rest from reference TRBV7-8 and TRBJ2-2, the complete variable domain is GAGVSQSPRYKVAKRGQDVALRCDPISGHVSLFWYQQALGQGPEFLTYFQNEAQLDKSGLPSDRFFAERPEGSVSTLKIQRTQQEDSAVYLCASSLTVSRELFFGEGSRLTVL.

This clonotype was counted only a few times. This chain uses TRBV12-3 or TRBV12-4 with TRBJ1-5; D is ambiguous. V was cut by 1 base and J by 10 bases, with 8 bases left in between. This CDR3 is 12 amino acids long. CDR3 region: CASSLVGIPQHF. In nucleotides, the CDR3 is TGTGCCAGCAGTTTAGTGGGCATACCCCAGCATTTT.

The chain is built from TRBV5-1 and TRBJ2-3; D remains ambiguous. The germline V gene has CDR1 SGHRS and CDR2 YFSETQ. Trimming removed 5 bases from V and 5 bases from J, with 12 bases in between. This CDR3 region has 13 residues. The CDR3 DNA follows: TGCGCCAGCAGAGAGGTCCTGGGAGATACGCAGTATTTT. Its protein product is CASREVLGDTQYF. The complete variable domain, with remaining parts taken from reference TRBV5-1 and TRBJ2-3, reads KAGVTQTPRYLIKTRGQQVTLSCSPISGHRSVSWYQQTPGQGLQFLFEYFSETQRNKGNFPGRFSGRQFSNSRSEMNVSTLELGDSALYLCASREVLGDTQYFGPGTRLTVL.

The chain uses TRBV12-5 and TRBJ1-3; perhaps TRBD1 as D (6 bases). Germline-derived CDR1 and CDR2 are LGHNT and FRNRAP. Trimming pared 1 base from V and 1 base from J, leaving 8 bases between. CDR3 size: 15 residues. This CDR3 reads CASGLGTGSGNTIYF. The DNA of the CDR3 is TGTGCTAGTGGTTTGGGCACAGGGTCTGGAAACACCATATATTTT.

This clonotype came up a few times. The chain employs TRBV20-1 and TRBJ1-4, with 10 positions matching TRBD1. Germline loops: CDR1 DFQATT, CDR2 SNEGSKA (reference sequence). Trimming took 5 bases from V and 7 from J; bases not matched to a gene: 16. This CDR3 comprises 17 residues. The CDR3 sequence is CSAPLRDRGFRGEKLFF. The CDR3 DNA follows: TGCAGTGCTCCACTCCGGGACAGGGGTTTCAGGGGTGAAAAACTGTTTTTT.